This TCR beta chain was found in a study of blood T cell repertoires in COVID-19. Germline assignment: CDR1 SGHTA and CDR2 FQGNSA. Trimming removed 4 bases at V and 5 bases at J, with 11 bases between. CDR3 length: 13 amino acids. How the authors handled the data: Scientists estimated how many nucleated cells there were by amplifying reference gene primers. Some clones are missing from TCRdb's copy, which holds only in-frame ones; the method was immunoSEQ multiplex PCR. The DNA gave D and trimming, while V, J and clone size come from that table. Found here are tens of thousands of clones, about 85% of them singletons; the top ten hold about 4%.

This TCR was sampled from a man aged 60-69 years with acute or convalescent COVID-19. Sequencing was carried out using peripheral blood. The chain uses TRBV7-2 and TRBJ1-1; D may be TRBD1 (5 bases). In DNA form, the CDR3 reads TGTGCCAGCAGCTCCCAGGGTCGGACTGAAGCTTTCTTT. This sequence encodes CASSSQGRTEAFF.